A selection of T cell receptor beta chains follows, all from one sample in a study of cytomegalovirus exposure and HLA in healthy donors. The repertoire was sequenced with immunoSEQ multiplex PCR; TCRdb's copy has only in-frame clones and lacks some. The repertoire holds fewer than 100,000 clones, with 78% as singletons. The material sequenced was PBMCs. The receptor set was obtained from a woman aged 40 to 50 in good health and CMV-seropositive. Both conserved end residues are part of each CDR3. The D gene is left open where the match is weak. Some rows have no size entry. The others give once, few or many, or a class for an expanded clone.

TRBJ2-5 | . | TRBD1 | TRBV6-5 | TGTGCCATCCAGCCCCCGACAGGGATGGTCGAGACCCAGTACTTC | CAIQPPTGMVETQYF
TRBJ2-1 | once | . | TRBV29-1 | TGCAGCGTTGTGGTTACGGGAAATGAGCAGTTCTTC | CSVVVTGNEQFF
TRBJ2-5 | once | TRBD1 | TRBV10-3 | TGTGCCATCAGTGGGGGGGGGAGAGTGGGACAGGGTGATTCAGAGACCCAGTACTTC | CAISGGGRVGQGDSETQYF
TRBJ1-2 | . | TRBD1 | TRBV19 | TGTGCCAGTAACGCCGGGACAGGGAGGCGCGTGACCTTC | CASNAGTGRRVTF
TRBJ2-2 | . | . | TRBV5-1 | TGCGCCAGCAGCCCGACTCCGAACACCGGGGAGCTGTTTTTT | CASSPTPNTGELFF
TRBJ2-1 | . | TRBD2 | TRBV9 | TGTGCCAGCAGCGTTACTAGCGGGGCTTTCAATGAGCAGTTCTTC | CASSVTSGAFNEQFF
TRBJ2-5 | . | TRBD2 | TRBV10-1 | TGCGCCAGCCCCAGACTAGCGGACTTCCAAGAGACCCAGTACTTC | CASPRLADFQETQYF
TRBJ2-2 | . | . | TRBV6-4 | TGTGCCTCGGAGAGCACCGGGGAGCTGTTTTTT | CASESTGELFF
TRBJ1-2 | . | . | TRBV7-9 | TGTTCCAGCAGCTTAGCGGAGGGGTACAGCCTTGCTGACTATGGCTACACCTTC | CSSSLAEGYSLADYGYTF
TRBJ2-7 | . | . | TRBV10-3 | TGTGCCATCAGCAGACTAGAAGGGTCAGACGAGCAGTACTTC | CAISRLEGSDEQYF
TRBJ2-5 | . | . | TRBV19 | TGTGCCACAGGAACTTCGTACCAAGAGACCCAGTACTTC | CATGTSYQETQYF
TRBJ2-3 | . | TRBD2 | TRBV5-1 | TGCGCCAGCAGCCGCGGACTAGCGGAGGGGGGGGATACGCAGTATTTT | CASSRGLAEGGDTQYF
TRBJ2-7 | . | . | TRBV6-6 | TGTGCCAGCAGTTACTCTGGAGAGGTCTCCTACGAGCAGTACTTC | CASSYSGEVSYEQYF
TRBJ2-1 | . | TRBD1 | TRBV5-1 | TGCGCCAGCAGCCCCGGGACAGGGGGCCCAAATACCCAGTTCTTC | CASSPGTGGPNTQFF
TRBJ2-7 | . | TRBD2 | TRBV25-1 | TGTGCCAGCGGGGGGGACTTAACCTACGAGCAGTACTTC | CASGGDLTYEQYF
TRBJ2-2 | . | . | TRBV11-3 | TGTGCCAGCAGCTTAGCATGGAACACCGGGGAGCTGTTTTTT | CASSLAWNTGELFF
TRBJ2-1 | . | TRBD2 | TRBV7-8 | TGTGCCAGCAGCCGGACTAGCGGACCTTTGGGTGAGCAGTTCTTC | CASSRTSGPLGEQFF
TRBJ2-7 | once | . | TRBV18 | TGTGCCAGCTCACCAGGGGAGGAGCAGTACTTC | CASSPGEEQYF
TRBJ1-2 | . | . | TRBV6-1 | TGTGCCAGCAGTGAAAACAGGGTTGGCTACACCTTC | CASSENRVGYTF
TRBJ1-1 | few | TRBD1 | TRBV5-6 | TGTGCCAGCAGCGGGACAGGGGTTGTGGGTGAAGCTTTCTTT | CASSGTGVVGEAFF
TRBJ2-7 | . | . | TRBV28 | TGTGCCAGCAGTTTATCAGGGATTGGCTACGAGCAGTACTTC | CASSLSGIGYEQYF
TRBJ2-1 | . | . | TRBV20-1 | TGCAGTGCTAGAAATCTTGTCGAGCAGTTCTTC | CSARNLVEQFF
TRBJ1-3 | . | . | TRBV2 | TGTGCCAGCAGGGGACAAATCTCTGGAAACACCATATATTTT | CASRGQISGNTIYF
TRBJ1-1 | few | . | TRBV7-9 | TGTGCCAGCAGCTTAGGGCTTGAGGAACGAGCTTTCTTT | CASSLGLEERAFF
TRBJ1-2 | . | TRBD1 | TRBV28 | TGTGCCAGCAGTTTACTAGGGACAGGGGGTGGGCACACCTTC | CASSLLGTGGGHTF
TRBJ2-4 | . | TRBD1 | TRBV20-1 | TGCAGTGCCGGGACAGGGGAAAATCAGTACTTC | CSAGTGENQYF
TRBJ2-7 | . | TRBD2 | TRBV6-1 | TGTGCCAGCAGCGGACTAGCGGGTGGAGTATACGAGCAGTACTTC | CASSGLAGGVYEQYF
TRBJ2-7 | once | TRBD1 | TRBV15 | TGTGCCACCAGCAGAGCGGACAGGGCGAGGGACTACGAGCAGTACTTC | CATSRADRARDYEQYF
TRBJ2-3 | . | TRBD2 | TRBV5-1 | TGCGCCAGCAGCTTAGGGGTTATTAGCGGGAGAAGTACGCAGTATTTT | CASSLGVISGRSTQYF
TRBJ2-5 | . | TRBD1 | TRBV4-1 | TGCGCCAGCGGGACAGGGGAGCTTCAAGAGACCCAGTACTTC | CASGTGELQETQYF
TRBJ1-2 | . | . | TRBV28 | TGTGCCAGCACCCCCTCCCACCCACTCTACACCTTC | CASTPSHPLYTF
TRBJ2-2 | . | TRBD2 | TRBV25-1 | TGTGCCAGCAGTGAAAAGGGGCTAGCGGATTGGGAGCTGTTTTTT | CASSEKGLADWELFF
TRBJ2-2 | . | TRBD2 | TRBV2 | TGTGCCAGCAGGTCTAGCGGGAGGGCCTTAGGCGGGGAGCTGTTTTTT | CASRSSGRALGGELFF
TRBJ2-1 | . | . | TRBV5-1 | TGCGCCAGCAGCGAGGAGCTCTCCTACAATGAGCAGTTCTTC | CASSEELSYNEQFF
TRBJ2-7 | . | TRBD1 | TRBV4-1 | TGCGCCAGCAGCCAAGCCCCGGGACAGACACGCTACGAGCAGTACTTC | CASSQAPGQTRYEQYF